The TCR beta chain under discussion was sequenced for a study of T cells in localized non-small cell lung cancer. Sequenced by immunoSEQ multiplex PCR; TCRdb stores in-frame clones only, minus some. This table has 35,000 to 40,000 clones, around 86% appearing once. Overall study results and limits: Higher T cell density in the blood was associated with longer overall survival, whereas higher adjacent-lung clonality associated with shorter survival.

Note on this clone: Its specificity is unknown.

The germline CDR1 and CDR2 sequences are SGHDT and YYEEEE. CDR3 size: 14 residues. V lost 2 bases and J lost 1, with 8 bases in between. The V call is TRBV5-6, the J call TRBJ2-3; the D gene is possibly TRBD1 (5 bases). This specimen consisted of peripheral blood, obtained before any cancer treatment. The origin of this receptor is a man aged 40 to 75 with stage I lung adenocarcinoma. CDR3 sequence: CASSFETGTDTQYF. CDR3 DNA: TGTGCCAGCAGCTTTGAGACAGGCACAGATACGCAGTATTTT.